In its sample, the clone carrying this T cell receptor beta chain was seen a few times. These data are taken from a study of shared T cell receptors in the human thymus. Libraries were prepared by immunoSEQ multiplex PCR; TCRdb keeps only in-frame clonotypes and omits some of them. The table records 630,000 or so clones, about 89% of them present only once. CDR1 is LGHNA and CDR2 is YSLEER in the germline V gene. With 1 base clipped from V and 11 bases from J, the junction kept 6 bases outside the gene matches. CDR3 length: 15 residues. This sample was also put to use in a study of human thymus T cells. That study reports: Each of the donors was a healthy Finnish infant who was undergoing open corrective cardiac surgery for congenital heart defects. The thymus was resected at corrective cardiac surgery. Seemingly biased V and J gene usage marked thymic and blood repertoires. Related research described strongly overlapping thymic repertoires in unrelated people.

The rearrangement uses TRBV4-3 and TRBJ1-6; 9 bases align to TRBD1. This TCR was recovered from a boy in the first two years of life with a congenital heart defect. The specimen was thymocytes. The CDR3 sequence: CASSQVPDRGTPLHF. CDR3 in DNA: TGCGCCAGCAGCCAAGTTCCGGACAGGGGTACACCCCTCCACTTT.